The 8 T cell receptor beta chains presented below share a single source sample, sequenced in a study of control samples from healthy donors and cancer patients. This table comes from immunoSEQ multiplex PCR, and its TCRdb copy is limited to in-frame clones, with some not included. The repertoire includes about 150,000 clones, approximately 88% of them detected once, and 4.9% sits in the top ten. The sequencing input was blood. The origin of the receptors is a man between 25 and 39 years old in good health.

The rearrangement joins TRBV19 to TRBJ2-7; 7 bases match TRBD1. This CDR3 region has 15 residues. The J segment lost 1 base and the V segment lost 4 bases, leaving 7 bases of the junction unmatched. Germline-derived CDR1 and CDR2 are LNHDA and SQIVND (reference sequence). DNA of the CDR3: TGTGCCAGTAGTAGCACAGGGGTTGGGTCCTACGAGCAGTACTTC. It encodes CASSSTGVGSYEQYF.

In nucleotides, the CDR3 is TGTGCCAGCAAGCCTACAGGATCCGGGGAGCTGTTTTTT. It translates to CASKPTGSGELFF. This rearrangement joins TRBV18 to TRBJ2-2; weak D call: TRBD1 (5 bases). V was clipped by 8 bases and J by 6 bases, with 13 bases between them. The CDR3 spans 13 residues. CDR1 is KGHSH, CDR2 LQKENI, per germline.

This chain joins TRBV18 and TRBJ1-1; D ambiguous. Looked up from germline, CDR1 is KGHSH and CDR2 is LQKENI. Deletions cut 2 bases from V and 0 bases from J, with 13 bases between. The CDR3 is 16 amino acids. Here the CDR3 reads CASSPNTADMNTEAFF. Written as DNA, the CDR3 is TGTGCCAGCTCACCAAATACAGCCGATATGAACACTGAAGCTTTCTTT.

This chain connects TRBV11-2 to TRBJ2-7, with 8 bases identical to TRBD1. The V and J ends lost 1 base and 0 bases, in that order; junction bases with no gene match: 2. Germline V gene lookup returns CDR1 SGHAT and CDR2 FQNNGV. The CDR3 spans 15 residues. The CDR3: CASSLGQGSSYEQYF. The CDR3 nucleotides are TGTGCCAGCAGCTTAGGACAGGGGTCCTCCTACGAGCAGTACTTC.

This chain joins TRBV7-2 and TRBJ2-3; D is ambiguous. V was pared by 7 bases and J by 1 base, with 9 bases between. This CDR3 is 13 amino acids long. Germline CDR1 is SGHTA and CDR2 is FQGNSA. CDR3 nucleotides: TGTGCCAGCAACCCCTCGGGCACAGATACGCAGTATTTT. Translation: CASNPSGTDTQYF. The complete variable domain, with remaining parts taken from reference TRBV7-2 and TRBJ2-3, reads GAGVSQSPSNKVTEKGKDVELRCDPISGHTALYWYRQSLGQGLEFLIYFQGNSAPDKSGLPSDRFSAERTGGSVSTLTIQRTQQEDSAVYLCASNPSGTDTQYFGPGTRLTVL.

This chain links TRBV3-1 (or the pseudogene TRBV3-2) with TRBJ2-1; the D call may be TRBD1 or TRBD2 (5 bases each). The V end lost 1 base, the J end lost 8 bases, and 9 bases lay between the germline ends. The CDR3 spans 13 residues. Germline assignment: CDR1 LGHDT and CDR2 YNNKEL (reference sequence). CDR3 sequence reads: CASSQVGRHEQFF. CDR3 sequence (DNA): TGTGCCAGCAGCCAAGTGGGACGTCATGAGCAGTTCTTC.

The V and J genes are TRBV6-5 and TRBJ1-6, with D tentatively TRBD1 (5 bases). The V gene's germline CDR1 is MNHEY and CDR2 SVGAGI. The CDR3 has 15 residues. The germline V and J ends were trimmed by 7 bases and 1 base, with 11 bases remaining between them. The CDR3 DNA reads as TGTGCCAGCAACACAGACAGTTCCTATAATTCACCCCTCCACTTT. This sequence encodes CASNTDSSYNSPLHF.

This clone has just one count. This rearrangement joins TRBV21-1 to TRBJ2-7; the DNA was not used to check the table's D call, TRBD2. TRBV21-1 is deemed a pseudogene. This CDR3 has 15 residues. The CDR3 protein is CASSKEAGGAYEQYF. The CDR3 coding sequence is TGTGCCAGCAGCAAAGAGGCGGGAGGAGCCTACGAGCAGTACTTC.